This T cell receptor beta chain is drawn from a study of OX40 agonist ivuxolimab in advanced cancers. About the research overall: Three dose-escalation patients had partial responses: one with hepatocellular carcinoma and two with cutaneous melanoma. Study-wide points: Antigen specificity remained undetermined for the expanded peripheral T cells. CD8+ T cells showed, on average, more clonal expansion than CD4+ cells.

Only in-frame clones appear in the TCRdb table, and some are missing; sequencing was by immunoSEQ multiplex PCR. The sample yields more than 65,000 clones, 70% to 90% seen once. Baseline, cycle 4 day 1, and cycle 7 day 1 were the blood sampling points. In germline, CDR1 is SQVTM, CDR2 ANQGSEA. The CDR3 consists of 13 residues. V gave up 6 bases and J gave up 7 bases, with 16 bases separating them. Points on this clone: What it recognizes is unknown.

Sequencing used CD4+ or CD8+ T cells sorted from blood, obtained in a trial of the OX40 agonist ivuxolimab. The sequence came from an adult with an advanced solid tumor such as melanoma, head and neck, liver or kidney cancer. The chain joins TRBV29-1 to TRBJ2-1, with D maybe TRBD1 (6 bases). The CDR3 nucleotides are TGCAGCGTCCGTCGGACAGCTGAGAATGAGCAGTTCTTC. It encodes CSVRRTAENEQFF.